The clone carrying this T cell receptor (beta chain) appeared a few times. V lost 6 bases to trimming and J lost 4 bases, with 12 bases between them. The CDR3 contains 13 residues. The source of the sample is a study of blood T cell repertoires in COVID-19. Study summary: The United States, Italy and Spain supplied acute and convalescent COVID-19 samples. PBMCs, B-cell-depleted T cells, or T cells were the source of the cDNA or gDNA that made up the material.

Clones were read by immunoSEQ multiplex PCR, and TCRdb kept only the in-frame ones, dropping some. The sample includes more than 100,000 clones, around 80% of them seen just once. This receptor was taken from a middle-aged man with acute COVID-19. The specimen was PBMCs or T cells enriched from blood (not recorded which). The V and J genes are TRBV12-3 or TRBV12-4 and TRBJ1-2, with D tentatively TRBD1 (6 bases). The CDR3 region has the DNA TGTGCCAGCAGACCTGGGACAAGCTATGGCTACACCTTC. This gives the protein CASRPGTSYGYTF.